Shown below are 5 T cell receptor beta chains from a single sample sequenced in a study of radiation and T cells in renal cell carcinoma. Clones were sequenced by immunoSEQ multiplex PCR, and TCRdb holds only the in-frame ones, with some missing. The sample includes around 5,300 clones, 50% to 65% seen only once; the top ten take approximately 53%. Specified treatment: 15 Gy SBRT to primary tumor, nephrectomy 4 weeks later. The starting material was tumor tissue, obtained from a patient whose treatment included radiotherapy and nephrectomy. The source of these receptors is a man in his sixties with renal cell carcinoma.

The chain uses TRBV6-1 and TRBJ2-1; D tentatively reads TRBD1 or TRBD2 (5 bases each). The CDR3 spans 14 residues. CDR1 is MNHNS and CDR2 is SASEGT in the germline V gene. The V end was cut by 4 bases, the J end by 6 bases, with 13 bases between. CDR3 protein: CASSGQSGGNEQFF. DNA for the CDR3: TGTGCCAGCAGTGGACAGTCTGGGGGCAATGAGCAGTTCTTC.

This clone is categorized as medium-sized (0.01 to 0.1%). CDR3 sequence reads: CASSFGEPREKLFF. CDR3 DNA: TGTGCCAGCAGCTTCGGAGAACCACGGGAAAAACTGTTTTTT. V gene TRBV5-5 combines with J gene TRBJ1-4; D remains ambiguous. There are 14 residues in the CDR3. V lost 2 bases to trimming and J lost 8 bases, with 13 bases between them. Per germline, CDR1 SGHKS and CDR2 YYEKEE (reference sequence). The whole variable domain, remainder taken from reference TRBV5-5 and TRBJ1-4, is DAGVTQSPTHLIKTRGQQVTLRCSPISGHKSVSWYQQVLGQGPQFIFQYYEKEERGRGNFPDRFSARQFPNYSSELNVNALLLGDSALYLCASSFGEPREKLFFGSGTQLSVL.

Only one count was recorded for this clone. Relative to the germline gene, one junction end is altered; a read error may explain this. V and J are TRBV6-6 and TRBJ1-1, with 7 bases identical to TRBD1. The CDR3 covers 15 residues. CDR1 and CDR2 (germline): MNHNY, SVGAGI (reference sequence). This CDR3 reads CAISESGTVNTEAFF. The CDR3 bases are TGTGCCATCAGTGAGTCGGGGACAGTTAACACTGAAGCTTTCTTT.

The V call is TRBV18, the J call TRBJ2-3, with TRBD2 identical over 12 bases. The V segment lost 5 bases and the J segment 3 bases; nucleotides outside the gene matches: 3. The length of the CDR3 is 15 residues. CDR1 is KGHSH, CDR2 LQKENI, per germline. The CDR3 sequence: CASSGLAGKTDTQYF. The CDR3 nucleotides read TGTGCCAGCTCAGGACTAGCGGGAAAGACAGATACGCAGTATTTT.

The chain couples TRBV6-5 to TRBJ2-5; the match to TRBD2 covers 12 bases. Germline trimming cut 2 bases from V and 5 bases from J; bases unmatched to any gene: 3. The germline gives CDR1 MNHEY, CDR2 SVGAGI. CDR3 size: 15 residues. CDR3 in amino acids: CASSYGGLAGETQYF. The CDR3 nucleotides are TGTGCCAGCAGTTACGGCGGACTAGCGGGGGAGACCCAGTACTTC.